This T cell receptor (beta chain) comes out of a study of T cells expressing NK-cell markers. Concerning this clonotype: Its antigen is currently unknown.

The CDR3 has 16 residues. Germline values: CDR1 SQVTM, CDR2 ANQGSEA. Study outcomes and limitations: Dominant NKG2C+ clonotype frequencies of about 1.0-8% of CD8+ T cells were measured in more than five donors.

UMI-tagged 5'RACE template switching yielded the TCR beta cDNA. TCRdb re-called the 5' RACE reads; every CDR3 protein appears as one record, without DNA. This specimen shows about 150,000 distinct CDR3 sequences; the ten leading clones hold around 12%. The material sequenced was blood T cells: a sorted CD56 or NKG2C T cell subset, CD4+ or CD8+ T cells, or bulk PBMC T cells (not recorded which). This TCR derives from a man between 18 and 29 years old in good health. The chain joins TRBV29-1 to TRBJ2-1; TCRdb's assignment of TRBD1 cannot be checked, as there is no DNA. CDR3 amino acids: CSVEVPRFDKYNEQFF.